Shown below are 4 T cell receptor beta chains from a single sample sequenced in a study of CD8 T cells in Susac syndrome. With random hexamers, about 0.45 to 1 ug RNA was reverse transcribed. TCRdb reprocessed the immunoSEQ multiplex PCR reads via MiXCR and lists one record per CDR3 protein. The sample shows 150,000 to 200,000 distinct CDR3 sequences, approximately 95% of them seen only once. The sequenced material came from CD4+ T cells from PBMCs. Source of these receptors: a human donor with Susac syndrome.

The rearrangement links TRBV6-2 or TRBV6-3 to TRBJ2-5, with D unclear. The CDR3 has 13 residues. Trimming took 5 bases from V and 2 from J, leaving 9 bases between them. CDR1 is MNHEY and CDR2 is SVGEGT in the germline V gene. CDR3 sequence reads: CASSSDVQETQYF. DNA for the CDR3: TGTGCCAGCAGTAGCGACGTACAAGAGACCCAGTACTTC.

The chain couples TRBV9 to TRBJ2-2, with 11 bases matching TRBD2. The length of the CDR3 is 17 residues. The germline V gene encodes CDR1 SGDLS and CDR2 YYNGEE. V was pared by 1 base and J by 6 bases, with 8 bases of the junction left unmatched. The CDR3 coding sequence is TGTGCCAGCAGCGTATCCCTAGCGGGGGGAGAGGCCGGGGAGCTGTTTTTT. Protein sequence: CASSVSLAGGEAGELFF.

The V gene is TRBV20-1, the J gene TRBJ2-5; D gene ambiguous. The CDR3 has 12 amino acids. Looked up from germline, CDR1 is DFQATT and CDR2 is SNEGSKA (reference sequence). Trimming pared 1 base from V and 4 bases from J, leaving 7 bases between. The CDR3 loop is CSARALGETQYF. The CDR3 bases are TGCAGTGCTAGAGCCCTTGGAGAGACCCAGTACTTC.

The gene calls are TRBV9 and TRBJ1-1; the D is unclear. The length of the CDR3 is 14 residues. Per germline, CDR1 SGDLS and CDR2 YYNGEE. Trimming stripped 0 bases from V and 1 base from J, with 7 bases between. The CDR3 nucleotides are TGTGCCAGCAGCGTAGTATCGAAGAACACTGAAGCTTTCTTT. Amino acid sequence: CASSVVSKNTEAFF.